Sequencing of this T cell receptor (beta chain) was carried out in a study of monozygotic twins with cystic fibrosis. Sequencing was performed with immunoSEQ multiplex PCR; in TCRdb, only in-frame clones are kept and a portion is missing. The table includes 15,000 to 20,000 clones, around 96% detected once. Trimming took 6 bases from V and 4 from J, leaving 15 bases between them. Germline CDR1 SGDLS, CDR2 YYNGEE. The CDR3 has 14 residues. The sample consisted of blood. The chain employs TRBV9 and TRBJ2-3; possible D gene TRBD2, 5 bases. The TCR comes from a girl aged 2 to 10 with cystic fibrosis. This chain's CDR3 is CASTRGWSPDTQYF. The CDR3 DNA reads TGTGCCAGCACCCGGGGTTGGTCCCCAGATACGCAGTATTTT.